The 20 T cell receptor beta chains below come from one sample, sequenced in a study of blood T cell repertoires in COVID-19. Repertoires were generated with immunoSEQ multiplex PCR, while TCRdb's copy carries only in-frame clones and drops some. The sample has 200,000 to 250,000 clones, 84% seen once. Sequencing used peripheral blood. The receptors derive from a woman aged 80 or over with active or convalescent COVID-19.

The chain carries TRBV7-6 and TRBJ1-3; possible D gene TRBD1, 6 bases. V was trimmed by 3 bases and J by 4 bases, leaving 13 bases between them. The CDR3 has 15 amino acids. The germline V gene encodes CDR1 SGHVS and CDR2 FNYEAQ. The CDR3 nucleotides read TGTGCCAGCAGCTTGCAGGGGCCGCCGGGAAACACCATATATTTT. Its translation: CASSLQGPPGNTIYF.

The J gene is TRBJ1-1, the V gene TRBV9; perhaps TRBD1 as D (5 bases). Deletions cut 3 bases from V and 6 bases from J, with 21 bases between. Germline values: CDR1 SGDLS, CDR2 YYNGEE. The CDR3 has 16 amino acids. CDR3 sequence: CASSALEAGRSPEAFF. The CDR3 nucleotides read TGTGCCAGCAGCGCCTTAGAAGCGGGACGCAGCCCTGAAGCTTTCTTT. Full variable domain (outside the CDR3, taken from reference TRBV9 and TRBJ1-1): DSGVTQTPKHLITATGQRVTLRCSPRSGDLSVYWYQQSLDQGLQFLIQYYNGEERAKGNILERFSAQQFPDLHSELNLSSLELGDSALYFCASSALEAGRSPEAFFGQGTRLTVV.

This clone was counted between two and nine times. The chain links TRBV6-2 or TRBV6-3 to TRBJ2-7, with 10 bases matching TRBD2. V shed 4 bases and J 3 bases; nucleotides not matched to a gene: 6. The germline V gene encodes CDR1 MNHEY and CDR2 SVGEGT. The CDR3 contains 15 residues. CDR3 in amino acids: CASSSWTSGSYEQYF. The CDR3 DNA reads TGTGCCAGCAGTTCTTGGACTAGCGGAAGCTACGAGCAGTACTTC.

The chain uses TRBV6-2 or TRBV6-3 and TRBJ1-2; D is possibly TRBD1 (5 bases). From germline, CDR1 is MNHEY and CDR2 SVGEGT. V was trimmed by 4 bases and J by 2 bases, leaving 17 bases between them. The CDR3 is made up of 16 amino acids. This CDR3 reads CASSSRATGRNYGYTF. The CDR3, as DNA: TGTGCCAGCAGTTCCCGGGCCACAGGTCGGAACTATGGCTACACCTTC.

In DNA form, the CDR3 reads TGCGCCAGCAGCTCGGGACTAGAAAACATTCAGTACTTC. Its protein is CASSSGLENIQYF. The rearrangement joins TRBV5-1 to TRBJ2-4; 8 bases map to TRBD2. The CDR3 is 13 amino acids. Trimming removed 3 bases from V and 5 bases from J; junction bases left unmatched: 1. From germline, CDR1 is SGHRS and CDR2 YFSETQ.

The rearrangement links TRBV7-8 to TRBJ2-2; D remains ambiguous. V was pared by 2 bases and J by 5 bases, with 12 bases between. Germline V lookup: CDR1 SGHVS, CDR2 FQNEAQ. The CDR3 sequence is 15 residues long. CDR3 region: CASSLFTRTTGELFF. The CDR3 DNA reads TGTGCCAGCAGCTTATTTACACGAACAACCGGGGAGCTGTTTTTT. The full variable domain, its missing parts supplied by reference TRBV7-8 and TRBJ2-2, is GAGVSQSPRYKVAKRGQDVALRCDPISGHVSLFWYQQALGQGPEFLTYFQNEAQLDKSGLPSDRFFAERPEGSVSTLKIQRTQQEDSAVYLCASSLFTRTTGELFFGEGSRLTVL.

In this sample, this clone turned up once. This chain connects TRBV6-5 to TRBJ2-7; maybe TRBD1 (7 bases). The V gene's germline CDR1 is MNHEY and CDR2 SVGAGI. V lost 8 bases and J 2 bases, leaving 13 bases between the germline ends. The CDR3 contains 13 residues. CDR3 DNA: TGTGCCAGCGGCGGCAGGGGGGCCTACGAGCAGTACTTC. Protein: CASGGRGAYEQYF.

The V call is TRBV3-1 (or the pseudogene TRBV3-2), the J call TRBJ1-1; TRBD1 might be the D (5 bases). V lost 0 bases and J lost 5, with 7 bases in between. The CDR3 is 13 amino acids. From germline, CDR1 is LGHDT and CDR2 YNNKEL (reference sequence). The CDR3 sequence is CASSQEGGTEAFF. Here the CDR3 DNA reads TGTGCCAGCAGCCAAGAGGGGGGAACTGAAGCTTTCTTT.

A single count supports this clone. V and J are TRBV5-1 and TRBJ2-5, with 7 bases fitting TRBD1. CDR3 length: 15 amino acids. Trimming took 5 bases from V and 1 from J; bases not matched to a gene: 8. Germline V gives CDR1 SGHRS, CDR2 YFSETQ. CDR3 coding DNA: TGCGCCAGCAGTTCCACCGACAGGGCCCAAGAGACCCAGTACTTC. Its protein is CASSSTDRAQETQYF.

This clone has more than one count but fewer than ten. The chain is built from TRBV7-3 and TRBJ2-2, with TRBD1 as a possible D gene (5 bases). The length of the CDR3 is 19 residues. Looked up from germline, CDR1 is SGHTA and CDR2 is FQGTGA. Trimming pared 2 bases from V and 0 bases from J, leaving 19 bases between. The CDR3 DNA reads as TGTGCCAGCAGCTTATCGGGTGGGGCACGCCCGTCGAACACCGGGGAGCTGTTTTTT. It codes for CASSLSGGARPSNTGELFF.

The rearrangement joins TRBV3-1 (or the pseudogene TRBV3-2) to TRBJ2-5; D not certain. The length of the CDR3 is 13 residues. Trimming took off 4 bases at V and 4 bases at J, with 10 bases between the two ends. Germline lookup yields CDR1 LGHDT and CDR2 YNNKEL (reference sequence). CDR3 sequence reads: CASSPRWAETQYF. The CDR3 bases are TGTGCCAGCAGCCCGAGATGGGCAGAGACCCAGTACTTC.

The chain combines TRBV2 with TRBJ1-1; the D is unclear. Trimming stripped 6 bases from V and 6 bases from J, with 11 bases between. The germline gives CDR1 SNHLY, CDR2 FYNNEI. The CDR3 covers 12 residues. The DNA of the CDR3 is TGTGCCAGCAGGGTTGAGTATTCTGAAGCTTTCTTT. It yields the protein CASRVEYSEAFF. Full variable domain (outside the CDR3, taken from reference TRBV2 and TRBJ1-1): EPEVTQTPSHQVTQMGQEVILRCVPISNHLYFYWYRQILGQKVEFLVSFYNNEISEKSEIFDDQFSVERPDGSNFTLKIRSTKLEDSAMYFCASRVEYSEAFFGQGTRLTVV.

In this sample, this clone turned up once. The V and J genes are TRBV7-9 and TRBJ2-3; tentative D call: TRBD2 (5 bases). Germline-derived CDR1 and CDR2 are SEHNR and FQNEAQ (reference sequence). The CDR3 is 14 residues long. The V and J ends lost 0 bases and 3 bases respectively, with 7 bases between them. The CDR3 loop reads CASSLAGATDTQYF. The CDR3 nucleotides read TGTGCCAGCAGCTTAGCGGGAGCAACAGATACGCAGTATTTT. The complete variable domain, with remaining parts taken from reference TRBV7-9 and TRBJ2-3, reads DTGVSQNPRHKITKRGQNVTFRCDPISEHNRLYWYRQTLGQGPEFLTYFQNEAQLEKSRLLSDRFSAERPKGSFSTLEIQRTEQGDSAMYLCASSLAGATDTQYFGPGTRLTVL.

The CDR3 bases are TGTGCCAGCAGTGAAGGGACAGCCGATACTTACGAGCAGTACTTC. This sequence encodes CASSEGTADTYEQYF. The chain links TRBV6-1 to TRBJ2-7, with a possible D match to TRBD1 (6 bases). The length of the CDR3 is 15 residues. The germline CDR1 and CDR2 sequences are MNHNS and SASEGT. Trimming pared 1 base from V and 4 bases from J, leaving 14 bases between.

This chain joins TRBV9 and TRBJ1-6; 9 bases agree with TRBD1. The V segment lost 3 bases and the J segment 10 bases; nucleotides outside the gene matches: 14. The V gene's germline CDR1 is SGDLS and CDR2 YYNGEE. The CDR3 is made up of 17 amino acids. This chain's CDR3 is CASSARAGTGFWSPLHF. The DNA for the CDR3 is TGTGCCAGCAGCGCCCGCGCCGGGACAGGGTTTTGGTCACCCCTCCACTTT.

This sequence joins TRBV7-2 and TRBJ1-5; 7 bases align to TRBD1. V trimming: 4 bases; J trimming: 9 bases; junction bases outside the gene matches: 9. CDR1 and CDR2 from the germline V gene are SGHTA and FQGNSA. The CDR3 has 14 amino acids. This chain's CDR3 is CASSSNRGPGPQHF. DNA for the CDR3: TGTGCCAGCAGCTCCAACAGGGGCCCAGGGCCCCAGCATTTT.

For the CDR3, the DNA is TGTGCCAGCAGCTTACACGCAGGGGTTGGAAACACCATATATTTT. Its protein is CASSLHAGVGNTIYF. V is TRBV11-2 and J is TRBJ1-3; D is perhaps TRBD1 (6 bases). Germline V lookup: CDR1 SGHAT, CDR2 FQNNGV. The CDR3 spans 15 residues. With 2 bases removed from V and 3 bases from J, the gap between germline ends came to 11 bases.

CDR3 loop: CASSSGNEQFF. DNA of the CDR3: TGTGCCAGCAGTTCAGGGAATGAGCAGTTCTTC. The chain is built from TRBV12-3 or TRBV12-4 and TRBJ2-1; TRBD1 is a possible D gene (5 bases). This CDR3 region has 11 residues. Trimming shortened V by 4 bases and J by 7 bases, and 5 bases separated the two germline ends.

The chain couples TRBV5-6 to TRBJ1-2, with 7 bases identical to TRBD1. Unmatched junction bases numbered 11, after V lost 0 bases and J lost 6 bases. Germline CDR1 and CDR2: SGHDT and YYEEEE. This CDR3 contains 16 residues. The CDR3 loop reads CASSLAGGPPQNGYTF. CDR3 DNA sequence: TGTGCCAGCAGCTTGGCAGGGGGTCCTCCTCAAAATGGCTACACCTTC.

The V call is TRBV27, the J call TRBJ2-3; 11 nucleotides align to TRBD2. The CDR3 has 16 amino acids. CDR1 and CDR2 from the germline V gene are MNHEY and SMNVEV (reference sequence). V gave up 6 bases and J gave up 6 bases; unmatched junction bases: 11. CDR3 nucleotides: TGTGCCAGCAGGGCCCCGACTAGCGGGGTAGCGGATACGCAGTATTTT. It encodes CASRAPTSGVADTQYF.